These 3 T cell receptor beta chains came from one sample sequenced in a study of shared clonotypes between healthy human individuals. Generated by immunoSEQ multiplex PCR, the TCRdb table keeps only in-frame clones and is missing some. The top ten hold under 0.065% of the sample, which has under 600,000 clones, more than 95% seen once. Sample: naive CD4+ T cells sorted from blood. Subset defined: CD45RA+ positively selected. The receptor source for this set is a woman in her 30s in good health.

This chain uses TRBV6-6 with TRBJ1-3; the D is unclear. V shed 2 bases and J shed 0 bases, with 5 bases lying between them. The V gene's germline CDR1 is MNHNY and CDR2 SVGAGI (reference sequence). This CDR3 has 14 amino acids. The CDR3 here is CASSYGSSGNTIYF. As DNA, the CDR3 is TGTGCCAGCAGTTACGGGAGCTCTGGAAACACCATATATTTT.

V is TRBV12-5 and J is TRBJ2-3; 8 nucleotides line up with TRBD1. The germline V gene has CDR1 LGHNT and CDR2 FRNRAP. The junction had 13 bases not matched to a gene; V was cut back by 1 base and J by 10 bases. CDR3 length equals 16 residues. CDR3 in DNA: TGTGCTAGTGGTTTGGCCACCGGGACAGGCACCCCGTCGCAGTATTTT. Protein: CASGLATGTGTPSQYF.

The V and J genes are TRBV2 and TRBJ2-3, with 10 nucleotides matching TRBD2. Germline V gives CDR1 SNHLY, CDR2 FYNNEI. V lost 6 bases, J lost 4 bases, and 4 bases stayed unmatched. The CDR3 consists of 14 residues. CDR3 region: CASSKLAGSDTQYF. The CDR3, as DNA: TGTGCCAGCAGCAAACTAGCGGGATCAGATACGCAGTATTTT.